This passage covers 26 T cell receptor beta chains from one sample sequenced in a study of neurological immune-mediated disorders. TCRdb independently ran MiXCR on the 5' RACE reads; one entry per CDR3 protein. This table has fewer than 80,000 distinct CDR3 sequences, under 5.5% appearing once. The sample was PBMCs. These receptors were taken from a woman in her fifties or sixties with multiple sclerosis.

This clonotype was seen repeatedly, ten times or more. For the CDR3, the DNA is TGTGCCAGCAGCTTGGCCAGCGACTACTCTGGGGCCAACGTCCTGACTTTC. As protein: CASSLASDYSGANVLTF. This chain connects TRBV5-5 to TRBJ2-6, with D tentatively TRBD2 (5 bases). In germline, CDR1 is SGHKS, CDR2 YYEKEE (reference sequence). This CDR3 is built from 17 residues. V lost 0 bases and J 0 bases, leaving 10 bases between the germline ends.

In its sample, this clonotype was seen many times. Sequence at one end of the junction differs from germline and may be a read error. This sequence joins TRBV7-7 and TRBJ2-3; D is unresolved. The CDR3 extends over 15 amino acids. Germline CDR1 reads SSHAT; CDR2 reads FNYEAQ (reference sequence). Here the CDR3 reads CASSLGGSARDTQYF. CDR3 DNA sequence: TGTGCTAGCAGCTTGGGCGGCTCGGCCCGAGATACGCAGTATTTT. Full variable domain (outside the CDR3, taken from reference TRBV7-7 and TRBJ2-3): GAGVSQSPRYKVTKRGQDVTLRCDPISSHATLYWYQQALGQGPEFLTYFNYEAQPDKSGLPSDRFSAERPEGSISTLTIQRTEQRDSAMYRCASSLGGSARDTQYFGPGTRLTVL.

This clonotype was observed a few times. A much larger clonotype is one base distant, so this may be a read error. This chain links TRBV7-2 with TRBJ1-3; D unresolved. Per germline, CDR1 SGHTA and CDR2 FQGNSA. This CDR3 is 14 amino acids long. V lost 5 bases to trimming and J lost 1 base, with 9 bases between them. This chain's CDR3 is CASSEERSGNTIYF. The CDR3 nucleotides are TGTGCCAGCAGCGAAGAGAGATCTGGAAACACCATATATTTT. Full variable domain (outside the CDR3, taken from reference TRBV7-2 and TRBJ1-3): GAGVSQSPSNKVTEKGKDVELRCDPISGHTALYWYRQSLGQGLEFLIYFQGNSAPDKSGLPSDRFSAERTGGSVSTLTIQRTQQEDSAVYLCASSEERSGNTIYFGEGSWLTVV.

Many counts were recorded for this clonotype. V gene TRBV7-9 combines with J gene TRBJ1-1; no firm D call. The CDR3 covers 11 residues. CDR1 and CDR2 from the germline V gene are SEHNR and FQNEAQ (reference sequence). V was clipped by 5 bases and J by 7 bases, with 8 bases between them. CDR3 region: CASSREYEAFF. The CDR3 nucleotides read TGTGCCAGCAGCCGGGAGTATGAAGCTTTCTTT. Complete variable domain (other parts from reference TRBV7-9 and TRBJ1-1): DTGVSQNPRHKITKRGQNVTFRCDPISEHNRLYWYRQTLGQGPEFLTYFQNEAQLEKSRLLSDRFSAERPKGSFSTLEIQRTEQGDSAMYLCASSREYEAFFGQGTRLTVV.

Written as DNA, the CDR3 is TGTGCCTGGAAAAACAGGGGTTTAGCCGGGGAGCTGTTTTTT. It is translated as CAWKNRGLAGELFF. The rearrangement links TRBV30 to TRBJ2-2; TRBD1 aligns across 7 bases. This CDR3 is 14 amino acids long. V was clipped by 4 bases and J by 6 bases; unmatched bases: 8. Germline V gives CDR1 GTSNPN, CDR2 SVGIG (reference sequence).

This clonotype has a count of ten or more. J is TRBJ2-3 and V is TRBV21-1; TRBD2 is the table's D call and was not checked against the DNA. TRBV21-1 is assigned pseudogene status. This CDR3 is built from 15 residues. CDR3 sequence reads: CATIQRRGGTDTQYF. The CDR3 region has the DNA TGTGCCACGATACAAAGACGGGGAGGCACAGATACGCAGTATTTT.

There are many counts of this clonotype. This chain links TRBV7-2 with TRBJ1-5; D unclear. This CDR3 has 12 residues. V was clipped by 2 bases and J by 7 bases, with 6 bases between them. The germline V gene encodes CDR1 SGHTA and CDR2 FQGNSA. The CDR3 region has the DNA TGTGCCAGCAGCTTAAATGAGCAGCCCCAGCATTTT. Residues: CASSLNEQPQHF.

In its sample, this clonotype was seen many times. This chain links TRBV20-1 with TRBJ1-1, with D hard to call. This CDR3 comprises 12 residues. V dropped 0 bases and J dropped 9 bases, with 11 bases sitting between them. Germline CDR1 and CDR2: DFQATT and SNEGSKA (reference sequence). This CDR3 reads CSAREAVTQAFF. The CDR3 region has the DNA TGCAGTGCTAGAGAAGCGGTCACCCAAGCTTTCTTT.

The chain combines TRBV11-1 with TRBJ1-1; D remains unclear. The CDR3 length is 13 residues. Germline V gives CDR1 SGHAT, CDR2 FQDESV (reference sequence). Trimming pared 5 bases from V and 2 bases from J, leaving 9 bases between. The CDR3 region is CASSRRGNTEAFF. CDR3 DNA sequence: TGTGCCAGCAGCCGCCGGGGAAACACTGAAGCTTTCTTT. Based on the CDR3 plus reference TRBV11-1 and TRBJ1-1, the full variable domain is EAEVAQSPRYKITEKSQAVAFWCDPISGHATLYWYRQILGQGPELLVQFQDESVVDDSQLPKDRFSAERLKGVDSTLKIQPAELGDSAMYLCASSRRGNTEAFFGQGTRLTVV.

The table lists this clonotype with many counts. CDR3 sequence reads: CASSPNPLADTQYF. CDR3 nucleotides: TGCGCCAGCAGCCCCAACCCTCTGGCAGATACGCAGTATTTT. J is TRBJ2-3 and V is TRBV5-1; no clear D gene. V was clipped by 4 bases and J by 4 bases, with 13 bases between them. The CDR3 totals 14 residues. Germline values: CDR1 SGHRS, CDR2 YFSETQ.

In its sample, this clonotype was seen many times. For the CDR3, the DNA is TGCAGTGCCGCCCAGGTGGAGGAGACCCAGTACTTC. It encodes CSAAQVEETQYF. J is TRBJ2-5 and V is TRBV20-1; D not resolved. The CDR3 contains 12 residues. V was pared by 6 bases and J by 5 bases, with 13 bases between. Per the germline V gene, CDR1 is DFQATT and CDR2 is SNEGSKA (reference sequence).

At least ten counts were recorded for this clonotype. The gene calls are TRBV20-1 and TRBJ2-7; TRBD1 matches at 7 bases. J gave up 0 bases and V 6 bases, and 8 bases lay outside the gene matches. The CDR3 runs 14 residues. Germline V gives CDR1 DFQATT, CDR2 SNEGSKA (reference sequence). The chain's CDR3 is CSAVQGSSSYEQYF. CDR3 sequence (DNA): TGCAGTGCGGTACAGGGGTCGAGCTCCTACGAGCAGTACTTC.

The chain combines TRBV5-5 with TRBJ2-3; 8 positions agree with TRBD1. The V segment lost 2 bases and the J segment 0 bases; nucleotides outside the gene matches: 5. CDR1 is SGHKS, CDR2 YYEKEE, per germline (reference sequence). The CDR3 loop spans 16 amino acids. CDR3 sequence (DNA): TGTGCCAGCAGCTTACGGGACAGGAGTAGCACAGATACGCAGTATTTT. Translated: CASSLRDRSSTDTQYF. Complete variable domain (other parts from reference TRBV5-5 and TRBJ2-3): DAGVTQSPTHLIKTRGQQVTLRCSPISGHKSVSWYQQVLGQGPQFIFQYYEKEERGRGNFPDRFSARQFPNYSSELNVNALLLGDSALYLCASSLRDRSSTDTQYFGPGTRLTVL.

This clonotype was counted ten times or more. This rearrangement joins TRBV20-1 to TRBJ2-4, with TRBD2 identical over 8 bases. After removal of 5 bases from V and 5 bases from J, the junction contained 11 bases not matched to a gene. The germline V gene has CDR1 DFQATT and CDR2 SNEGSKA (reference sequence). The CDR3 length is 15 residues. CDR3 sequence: CSAWALGTRENIQYF. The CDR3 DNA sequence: TGCAGTGCTTGGGCCCTTGGGACTAGGGAAAACATTCAGTACTTC.

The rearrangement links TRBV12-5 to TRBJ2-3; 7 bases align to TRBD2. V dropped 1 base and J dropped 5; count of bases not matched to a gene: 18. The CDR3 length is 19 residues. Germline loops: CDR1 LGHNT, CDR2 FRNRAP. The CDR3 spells CASGLEKSYSGGIGDTQYF. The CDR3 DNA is TGTGCTAGTGGTTTGGAAAAAAGTTATTCGGGAGGAATTGGAGATACGCAGTATTTT.

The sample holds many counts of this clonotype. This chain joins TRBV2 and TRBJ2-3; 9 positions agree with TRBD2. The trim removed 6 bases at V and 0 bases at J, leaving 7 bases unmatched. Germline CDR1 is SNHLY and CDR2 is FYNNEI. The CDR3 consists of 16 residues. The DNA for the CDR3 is TGTGCCAGCAGCGAGCGGGGGGTCACGAGCACAGATACGCAGTATTTT. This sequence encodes CASSERGVTSTDTQYF.

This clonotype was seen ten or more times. This CDR3 reads CASSLGSRDRNTIYF. CDR3 sequence (DNA): TGTGCCAGCAGCTTAGGGAGCAGGGACAGGAACACCATATATTTT. This sequence joins TRBV7-6 and TRBJ1-3; 8 nucleotides line up with TRBD1. The CDR3 is 15 amino acids. Germline CDR1 SGHVS, CDR2 FNYEAQ. V lost 1 base and J lost 7; bases outside the gene matches: 6.

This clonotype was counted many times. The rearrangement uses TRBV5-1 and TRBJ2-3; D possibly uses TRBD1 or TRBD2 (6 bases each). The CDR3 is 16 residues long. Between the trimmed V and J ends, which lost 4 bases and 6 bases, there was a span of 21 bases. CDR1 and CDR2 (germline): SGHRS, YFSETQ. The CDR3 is CASSLLNGGGSDTQYF. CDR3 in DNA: TGCGCCAGCAGCCTACTAAACGGGGGCGGAAGTGATACGCAGTATTTT.

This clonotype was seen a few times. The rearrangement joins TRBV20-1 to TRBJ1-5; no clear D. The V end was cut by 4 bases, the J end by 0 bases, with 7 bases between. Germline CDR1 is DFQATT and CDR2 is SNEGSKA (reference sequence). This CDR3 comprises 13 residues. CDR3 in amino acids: CSANFNSNQPQHF. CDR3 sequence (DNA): TGCAGTGCTAATTTTAATAGCAATCAGCCCCAGCATTTT.

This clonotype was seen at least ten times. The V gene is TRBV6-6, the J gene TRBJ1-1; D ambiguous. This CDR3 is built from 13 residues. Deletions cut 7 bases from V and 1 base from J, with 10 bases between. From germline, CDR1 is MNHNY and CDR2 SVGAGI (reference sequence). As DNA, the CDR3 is TGTGCCAGCACCCCCGCAGGGAACACTGAAGCTTTCTTT. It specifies CASTPAGNTEAFF.

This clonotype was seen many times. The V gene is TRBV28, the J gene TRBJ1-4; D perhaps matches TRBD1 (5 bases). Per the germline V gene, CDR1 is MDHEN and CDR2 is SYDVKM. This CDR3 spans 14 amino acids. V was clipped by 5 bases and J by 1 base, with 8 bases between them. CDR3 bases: TGTGCCAGCAGTCCTGGGGGAACTAATGAAAAACTGTTTTTT. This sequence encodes CASSPGGTNEKLFF.

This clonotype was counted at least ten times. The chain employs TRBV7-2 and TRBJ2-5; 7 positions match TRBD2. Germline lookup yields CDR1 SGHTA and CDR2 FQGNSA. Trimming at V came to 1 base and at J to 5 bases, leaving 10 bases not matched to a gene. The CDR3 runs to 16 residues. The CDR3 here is CASSLGPQAGGETQYF. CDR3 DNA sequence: TGTGCCAGCAGCTTAGGCCCCCAGGCCGGGGGGGAGACCCAGTACTTC.

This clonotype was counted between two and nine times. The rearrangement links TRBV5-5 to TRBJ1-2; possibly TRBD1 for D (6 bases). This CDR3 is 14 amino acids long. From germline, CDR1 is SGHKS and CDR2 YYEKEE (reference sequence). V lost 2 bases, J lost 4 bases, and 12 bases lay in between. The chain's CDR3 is CASSLQGPSYGYTF. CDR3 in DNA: TGTGCCAGCAGCTTACAGGGTCCCTCCTATGGCTACACCTTC.

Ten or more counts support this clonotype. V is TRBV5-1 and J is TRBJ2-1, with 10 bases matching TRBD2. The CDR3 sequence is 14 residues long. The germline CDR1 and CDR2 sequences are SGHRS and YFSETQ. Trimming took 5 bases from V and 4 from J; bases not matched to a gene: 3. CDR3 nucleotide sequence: TGCGCCAGCAGAATAGCGGGGGGTTACAATGAGCAGTTCTTC. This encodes CASRIAGGYNEQFF.

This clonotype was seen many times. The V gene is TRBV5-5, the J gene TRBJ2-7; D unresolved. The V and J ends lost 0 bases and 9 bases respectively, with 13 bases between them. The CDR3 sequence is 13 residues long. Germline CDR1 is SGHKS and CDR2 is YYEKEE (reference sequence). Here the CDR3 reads CASSLVVPGRQYV. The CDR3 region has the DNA TGTGCCAGCAGCTTGGTGGTACCAGGTCGGCAGTACGTC.

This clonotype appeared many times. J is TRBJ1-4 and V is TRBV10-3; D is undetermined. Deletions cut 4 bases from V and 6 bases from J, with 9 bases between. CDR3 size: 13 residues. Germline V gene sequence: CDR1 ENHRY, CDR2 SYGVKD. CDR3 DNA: TGTGCCATCAGTGGTCGTGGGGATGAAAAACTGTTTTTT. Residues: CAISGRGDEKLFF.